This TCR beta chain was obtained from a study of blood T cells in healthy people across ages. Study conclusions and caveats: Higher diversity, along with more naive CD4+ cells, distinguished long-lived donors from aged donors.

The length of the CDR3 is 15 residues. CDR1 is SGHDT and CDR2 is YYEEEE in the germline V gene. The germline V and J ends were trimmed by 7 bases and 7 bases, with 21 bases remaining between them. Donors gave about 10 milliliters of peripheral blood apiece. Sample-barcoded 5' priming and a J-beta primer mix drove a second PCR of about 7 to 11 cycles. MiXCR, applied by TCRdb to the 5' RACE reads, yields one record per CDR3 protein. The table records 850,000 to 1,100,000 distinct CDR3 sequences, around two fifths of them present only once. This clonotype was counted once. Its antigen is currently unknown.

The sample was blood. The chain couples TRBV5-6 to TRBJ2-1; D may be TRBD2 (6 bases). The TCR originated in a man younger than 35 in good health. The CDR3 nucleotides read TGTGCCAGCTCGGAAGAGGGATGGGCGGGGAATGAGCAGTTCTTC. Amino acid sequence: CASSEEGWAGNEQFF. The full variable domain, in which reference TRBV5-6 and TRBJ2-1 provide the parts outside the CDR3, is DAGVTQSPTHLIKTRGQQVTLRCSPKSGHDTVSWYQQALGQGPQFIFQYYEEEERQRGNFPDRFSGHQFPNYSSELNVNALLLGDSALYLCASSEEGWAGNEQFFGPGTRLTVL.